Presented here are 9 T cell receptor beta chains from one specimen sequenced in a study of immune evolution from preneoplasia to lung adenocarcinoma. The data were produced by immunoSEQ multiplex PCR, yet TCRdb's version contains in-frame clones alone and is incomplete. The table records around 7,200 clones, approximately 83% of them present only once. Sequenced: FFPE minimally invasive lung adenocarcinoma tissue. The receptor set was obtained from a person aged 65-85 years with lung adenocarcinoma.

The chain carries TRBV27 and TRBJ2-7, with 10 bases lining up with TRBD1. The CDR3 covers 16 residues. Losses at the gene ends were 3 bases for V and 6 bases for J; bases not matched to a gene: 11. Germline CDR1 is MNHEY and CDR2 is SMNVEV (reference sequence). The CDR3, as DNA: TGTGCCAGCAGTTTCCCCTCGACAGGGGGCCCAGGCGAGCAGTACTTC. It yields the protein CASSFPSTGGPGEQYF.

This chain uses TRBV29-1 with TRBJ1-2, with D perhaps matching TRBD1 (6 bases). Germline V gene data show CDR1 as SQVTM and CDR2 as ANQGSEA. The length of the CDR3 is 10 residues. V was shortened by 7 bases and J by 7 bases, with 10 bases between the two germline ends. CDR3 DNA sequence: TGCAGCGCCAGGGGCTCTGGCTACACCTTC. The encoded protein is CSARGSGYTF.

The V and J genes are TRBV15 and TRBJ1-2; tentative D call: TRBD1 (6 bases). CDR1 LNHNV and CDR2 YYDKDF come from the germline V gene (reference sequence). V gave up 0 bases and J gave up 6 bases, with 11 bases separating them. This CDR3 has 14 amino acids. CDR3 DNA: TGTGCCACCAGCAGAGAGCGGGGGGCGAATGGCTACACCTTC. Protein sequence: CATSRERGANGYTF.

The chain combines TRBV28 with TRBJ2-5; TRBD2 agrees at 8 bases. Germline CDR1 and CDR2: MDHEN and SYDVKM. The CDR3 loop spans 13 amino acids. Unmatched junction bases numbered 14, after V lost 7 bases and J lost 13 bases. The CDR3 sequence: CASKGDSGTPGYF. In DNA, the CDR3 is TGTGCCAGCAAGGGGGATAGCGGGACCCCCGGGTACTTC.

The rearrangement joins TRBV5-1 to TRBJ1-1; TRBD1 might be the D (6 bases). The CDR3 is made up of 18 amino acids. Looked up from germline, CDR1 is SGHRS and CDR2 is YFSETQ. V lost 0 bases to trimming and J lost 1 base, with 19 bases between them. The CDR3 protein is CASSLGLLGGAGNTEAFF. CDR3 sequence (DNA): TGCGCCAGCAGCTTGGGACTATTGGGGGGCGCGGGGAACACTGAAGCTTTCTTT.

This clone has a handful of counts. The V call is TRBV30, the J call TRBJ1-5, with a possible D match to TRBD1 (5 bases). Germline V gene lookup returns CDR1 GTSNPN and CDR2 SVGIG (reference sequence). CDR3 length: 13 amino acids. The V end was cut by 1 base, the J end by 3 bases, with 7 bases between. CDR3 sequence: CAWSGGDNQPQHF. CDR3 sequence (DNA): TGTGCCTGGAGTGGGGGGGACAATCAGCCCCAGCATTTT.

This sequence joins TRBV13 and TRBJ2-7; D is perhaps TRBD1 (5 bases). The CDR3 spans 12 residues. V was pared by 6 bases and J by 12 bases, with 18 bases between. Germline V gene sequence: CDR1 PRHDT, CDR2 FYEKMQ (reference sequence). The CDR3: CASRKDSRVRYF. The CDR3, as DNA: TGTGCCAGCAGGAAAGACAGTAGGGTCAGGTACTTC.

The V gene is TRBV9, the J gene TRBJ2-3; 8 nucleotides agree with TRBD1. The CDR3 is 15 amino acids. The trim removed 4 bases at V and 0 bases at J, leaving 4 bases unmatched. CDR1 and CDR2 from the germline V gene are SGDLS and YYNGEE. The CDR3 DNA is TGTGCCAGCAGCTCCAGACAGGGGAGCACAGATACGCAGTATTTT. It specifies CASSSRQGSTDTQYF.

This rearrangement joins TRBV11-1 to TRBJ2-3, with D maybe TRBD1 (5 bases). Germline CDR1 reads SGHAT; CDR2 reads FQDESV (reference sequence). The CDR3 sequence is 15 residues long. V lost 4 bases to trimming and J lost 0 bases, with 11 bases between them. The CDR3 protein is CASSSDTYSTDTQYF. The CDR3 DNA follows: TGTGCCAGCAGCTCGGACACCTATAGCACAGATACGCAGTATTTT.